This T cell receptor (beta chain) was sequenced for a study of T cells in Graves' hyperthyroidism and ophthalmopathy. Aged 18 to 65, the patients had hyperthyroidism that was newly diagnosed and had lasted under 2 months. Template material for amplifying TCR beta CDR3 regions consisted of RNA transcripts. HTBI primers drove first-round RT-PCR of the TCR CDR3. TCRdb reprocessed the multiplex PCR reads via MiXCR and lists one record per CDR3 protein. This table has about 380,000 distinct CDR3 sequences, about 15% appearing once. Notes on the study in general: Through a model of 13 V-J features, ophthalmopathy was separated from stable hyperthyroidism.

CDR3 length: 15 residues. V lost 4 bases, J lost 6 bases, and 2 bases stayed unmatched. The germline CDR1 and CDR2 sequences are SGHAT and FQNNGV. This clonotype has at least ten counts. What it recognizes is unknown. Input material: blood. The TCR comes from a woman aged 55 to 70 with Graves' hyperthyroidism. This chain connects TRBV11-2 to TRBJ2-1, with 14 bases matching TRBD2. The CDR3 loop reads CASSWGTSGGNEQFF. CDR3 bases: TGTGCCAGCAGCTGGGGGACTAGCGGGGGCAATGAGCAGTTCTTC.